Listed below are T cell receptor beta chains from one sample, sequenced in a study of beta chain features in type 1 diabetes. Assay: immunoSEQ multiplex PCR; the TCRdb copy retains only in-frame clones and omits some. The sample records about 360,000 clones, 10% to 15% being singletons. Sequencing was done on a sample of naive CD4+ T cells from blood. These receptor sequences come from a young woman with type 1 diabetes. Each CDR3 is given with its conserved first and last residue. The D gene is left open where the match is weak. Clone size appears in some rows only: once, few, many, or a class for an expanded clone.

V gene	J gene	clone size	D gene	CDR3 DNA	CDR3 protein
TRBV19	TRBJ2-3	few	-	TGTGCCAGTTGGGAGCGACTCACAGATACGCAGTATTTT	CASWERLTDTQYF
TRBV2	TRBJ2-1	few	-	TGTGCCAGCAGCGAGGGGACATTAGTTGGGCAGTTCTTC	CASSEGTLVGQFF
TRBV6-6	TRBJ2-1	-	TRBD1	TGTGCCAGCAGTCGACAGGGGGCCAGTGAGCAGTTCTTC	CASSRQGASEQFF
TRBV5-1	TRBJ2-3	few	-	TGCGCCAGCAGCTTGGATATCGAGGCGCAGTATTTT	CASSLDIEAQYF
TRBV29-1	TRBJ2-7	-	TRBD1	TGCAGCGTTGATTCGGACAGGAACTCCTACGAGCAGTACTTC	CSVDSDRNSYEQYF
TRBV27	TRBJ2-7	-	TRBD2	TGTGCCAGCAGTTTAAGGTGGGGAGGGCCCGAGCAGTACTTC	CASSLRWGGPEQYF
TRBV14	TRBJ1-1	few	TRBD1	TGTGCCAGCAGCCATTTGACAGGGGTGCGCACTGAAGCTTTCTTT	CASSHLTGVRTEAFF
TRBV5-1	TRBJ2-4	-	-	TGCGCCAGCAGCTTGGAGGGTCGGGCGGGACTGACGGACATTCAGTACTTC	CASSLEGRAGLTDIQYF
TRBV9	TRBJ1-1	-	TRBD1	TGTGCCAGCAGCTCGAACAGGGGGCACACTGAAGCTTTCTTT	CASSSNRGHTEAFF
TRBV2	TRBJ2-7	few	-	TGTGCCAGCAGTCGACAGGTAGACGAGCAGTACTTC	CASSRQVDEQYF
TRBV5-1	TRBJ2-1	few	TRBD1	TGCGCCAGCAGCTTGGAACGGACAGGGGTTTCTGGTAATGAGCAGTTCTTC	CASSLERTGVSGNEQFF
TRBV4-3	TRBJ1-6	-	TRBD1	TGCGCCAGCAGCCAAGATTGGGACAGGGTGGATTCACCCCTCCACTTT	CASSQDWDRVDSPLHF
TRBV27	TRBJ2-7	-	TRBD1	TGTGCCAGCATGGGACAGATGGGATACGAGCAGTACTTC	CASMGQMGYEQYF
TRBV4-3	TRBJ2-3	-	TRBD2	TGCGCCAGCAGCCAAGAATCCTCGGGAGGAAATACGCAGTATTTT	CASSQESSGGNTQYF
TRBV14	TRBJ1-1	few	-	TGTGCCAGCAGCCGGGGAGCCCTAGGGGAAGCTTTCTTT	CASSRGALGEAFF
TRBV5-4	TRBJ2-2	-	-	TGTGCCAGCAGCTTGTCGCGTCTGAACACCGGGGAGCTGTTTTTT	CASSLSRLNTGELFF
TRBV9	TRBJ2-3	few	TRBD2	TGTGCCAGCAGCGTAGGACTGACTAGCGGGAACACAGATACGCAGTATTTT	CASSVGLTSGNTDTQYF
TRBV7-2	TRBJ2-7	few	-	TGTGCCAGCAGCTTAGAAGTTCCTAGCCCCGATCACTACGAGCAGTACTTC	CASSLEVPSPDHYEQYF
TRBV7-9	TRBJ2-7	-	TRBD2	TGTGCCAGCAGCTTACCGGGACTAGCGGCCTACGAGCAGTACTTC	CASSLPGLAAYEQYF
TRBV29-1	TRBJ1-1	few	TRBD1	TGCAGCGTTGATTGGAGGGGGCGAGGTACTGAAGCTTTCTTT	CSVDWRGRGTEAFF
TRBV5-4	TRBJ2-2	-	-	TGTGCCAGCAGCTCCGGACAAACCGGGGAGCTGTTTTTT	CASSSGQTGELFF
TRBV29-1	TRBJ2-7	-	-	TGCAGCGTTGAAGCCCAGGGATCGGACGAGCAGTACTTC	CSVEAQGSDEQYF
TRBV5-1	TRBJ1-1	-	-	TGCGCCAGCAGCTTGGACAGGATGAACACTGAAGCTTTCTTT	CASSLDRMNTEAFF
TRBV7-9	TRBJ2-2	-	TRBD2	TGTGCCAGCAGCTTAGGAGCGGGGGGCCCCACCGGGGAGCTGTTTTTT	CASSLGAGGPTGELFF
TRBV5-1	TRBJ2-3	-	-	TGCGCCAGCAGCTTGATTGGCGGGGCCACAGATACGCAGTATTTT	CASSLIGGATDTQYF
TRBV5-1	TRBJ1-2	-	TRBD1	TGCGCCAGCAGCTCGGGACAGCGGTATGGCTACACCTTC	CASSSGQRYGYTF
TRBV11-1	TRBJ2-1	few	-	TGTGCCAGCAGCTTAGCGTTGGGGGAGGTCAATGAGCAGTTCTTC	CASSLALGEVNEQFF
TRBV4-3	TRBJ2-4	-	TRBD1	TGCGCCAGCAGCAGGGGGCAGGGGGCCGCCATTCAGTACTTC	CASSRGQGAAIQYF
TRBV7-7	TRBJ1-4	-	-	TGTGCTAGCAGCCTCCGAGGGCCTGATGAAAAACTGTTTTTT	CASSLRGPDEKLFF
TRBV6-5	TRBJ2-7	few	-	TGTGCCAGCAGGGAACAGACAGGATCCTACGAGCAGTACTTC	CASREQTGSYEQYF
TRBV30	TRBJ2-7	few	-	TGTGCCTGGAGTGAGAGGGATAGCGAGCAGTACTTC	CAWSERDSEQYF
TRBV4-1	TRBJ1-2	-	-	TGCGCCAGCAGCCAAGCGGGGTCCGGCTATGGCTACACCTTC	CASSQAGSGYGYTF
TRBV5-1	TRBJ2-1	-	TRBD2	TGCGCCAGCAGCTTAACGGGACTAGCGGGGGGGAGCTCCTACAATGAGCAGTTCTTC	CASSLTGLAGGSSYNEQFF
TRBV4-2	TRBJ2-1	few	-	TGTGCCAGCAGCCAAGAGTTGGGACTTTACAATGAGCAGTTCTTC	CASSQELGLYNEQFF
TRBV7-2	TRBJ2-1	few	-	TGTGCCAGCAGCTTAGTTATTCAGGGCAATGAGCAGTTCTTC	CASSLVIQGNEQFF
TRBV4-3	TRBJ2-3	-	-	TGCGCCAGCAGCCAAGACCGAGCGGGCACAGATACGCAGTATTTT	CASSQDRAGTDTQYF
TRBV18	TRBJ2-7	-	-	TGTGCCAGCTCACCACCGGGAGACAGGTACGAGCAGTACTTC	CASSPPGDRYEQYF
TRBV10-3	TRBJ1-5	few	-	TGTGCCATCGGGGCCAGGGAAAATCAGCCCCAGCATTTT	CAIGARENQPQHF
TRBV6-5	TRBJ1-6	-	-	TGTGCCAGCAGTAACACAGGGCTGGGTTCACCCCTCCACTTT	CASSNTGLGSPLHF
TRBV7-2	TRBJ1-5	-	-	TGTGCCAGCAGCTTATTCGGTGGTCAGCCCCAGCATTTT	CASSLFGGQPQHF
TRBV4-2	TRBJ2-3	-	-	TGTGCCAGCAGCCAAGATCCGGGCACAGATACGCAGTATTTT	CASSQDPGTDTQYF
TRBV13	TRBJ2-7	-	TRBD1	TGTGCCAGCAGCCTTACCCTTCGACAGGGGGCATATGGCGAGCAGTACTTC	CASSLTLRQGAYGEQYF
TRBV11-1	TRBJ2-1	few	TRBD1	TGTGCCAGCAGCCCAAGGGCAGGGGGCTCCTACAATGAGCAGTTCTTC	CASSPRAGGSYNEQFF
TRBV15	TRBJ2-1	few	TRBD2	TGTGCCACCAGCCTACGGACTAGCGGGAGTCGATACAATGAGCAGTTCTTC	CATSLRTSGSRYNEQFF
TRBV25-1	TRBJ2-3	few	TRBD2	TGTGCCAGCAGTGGCTTGGGACTAGCGGTTGATACGCAGTATTTT	CASSGLGLAVDTQYF
TRBV4-1	TRBJ2-2	-	-	TGCGCCAGCAGCCAAGATGGACTAACGAACACCGGGGAGCTGTTTTTT	CASSQDGLTNTGELFF
TRBV7-2	TRBJ2-5	-	TRBD2	TGTGCCAGCAGCTGGGGCGAGACTAGCGTTACGACCCAGTACTTC	CASSWGETSVTTQYF
TRBV7-2	TRBJ2-1	few	-	TGTGCCAGCAGCTTAGCAAGGGGGTATGAGCAGTTCTTC	CASSLARGYEQFF
TRBV7-8	TRBJ2-1	-	TRBD2	TGTGCCAGCAGCTTATATGCCAGCGGGAGTTCCTATGAGCAGTTCTTC	CASSLYASGSSYEQFF
TRBV5-1	TRBJ1-1	few	TRBD1	TGCGCCAGCAGCCCCCGACAGGGGAACACTGAAGCTTTCTTT	CASSPRQGNTEAFF
TRBV5-4	TRBJ2-1	few	-	TGTGCCAGCAGCCACACAGCCGCCAATGAGCAGTTCTTC	CASSHTAANEQFF
TRBV7-2	TRBJ2-5	-	-	TGTGCCACAGAGAGACAGAAAGCACAAGGGACCCAGTACTTC	CATERQKAQGTQYF
TRBV5-1	TRBJ2-1	-	-	TGCGCCAGCAGGACCCTTGCGACAGAAGAGCAGTTCTTC	CASRTLATEEQFF
TRBV15	TRBJ2-7	few	TRBD2	TGTGCCACCAGCACCCTGGACGGGGGGAACAACGAGCAGTACTTC	CATSTLDGGNNEQYF